These 2 T cell receptor beta chains originate from one sample sequenced in a study of blood T cell repertoires in COVID-19. The data were produced by immunoSEQ multiplex PCR, yet TCRdb's version contains in-frame clones alone and is incomplete. Seen here are about 260,000 clones, 86% observed once, and the top ten hold over 2%. The material sequenced was PBMCs or T cells enriched from blood (not recorded which). These receptors came from a woman aged 50 to 65 who had recovered from COVID-19.

This chain uses TRBV5-6 with TRBJ1-1, with D unresolved. Trimming removed 0 bases at V and 8 bases at J, with 11 bases between. The CDR3 has 13 residues. Germline V CDR1 and CDR2: SGHDT, YYEEEE. Here the CDR3 DNA reads TGTGCCAGCAGCTTGGACCTTAGACAAGAAGCTTTCTTT. Protein product: CASSLDLRQEAFF.

The chain uses TRBV11-3 and TRBJ2-1; D may be TRBD2 (6 bases). Trimming cost V 5 bases and J 4 bases, with 15 bases left between them. Germline lookup yields CDR1 SGHNT and CDR2 YENEEA. The CDR3 is 15 residues long. CDR3 amino acids: CASSGKGLPYNEQFF. CDR3 coding DNA: TGTGCCAGCAGCGGGAAGGGACTCCCTTACAATGAGCAGTTCTTC.